This T cell receptor beta chain comes out of a study of OX40 agonist ivuxolimab in advanced cancers. Looking at the study overall: It was permissible to have had prior anti-PD-1, anti-PD-L1 or anti-CTLA-4 therapy, and 40% had some. The study reported partial responses in three patients: one hepatocellular carcinoma, two cutaneous melanoma. The study's findings and limits: The expanded peripheral T cells' antigen specificity was not determined. Among T cells, CD8+ cells averaged more expanded clones than CD4+ cells.

This clone was seen only once. Its antigen is not identified. The ends were cut back, 8 bases at V and 7 bases at J, with 11 bases in the middle. CDR1 and CDR2 (germline): MDHEN, SYDVKM. CDR3 length equals 11 residues. Profiled with immunoSEQ multiplex PCR; TCRdb holds only in-frame clones, not every one. The sample includes roughly 80,000 clones, around 80% of them seen just once. The TCR originated in an adult with an advanced solid tumor such as melanoma, head and neck, liver or kidney cancer. V gene TRBV28 combines with J gene TRBJ2-5; D might be TRBD2 (5 bases). The specimen was CD4+ or CD8+ T cells sorted from blood, collected in a trial of the OX40 agonist ivuxolimab. The CDR3 here is CASGRAGTQYF. Written as DNA, the CDR3 is TGTGCCAGCGGGCGGGCGGGGACCCAGTACTTC.